This passage covers 21 T cell receptor beta chains from one sample sequenced in a study of T-cell reconstitution after alpha-beta-depleted transplantation in children. Preparation of the TCRbeta library involved a method that used unique molecular identifiers. TCRdb reanalysed the PCR reads using MiXCR and keeps one entry per CDR3 protein. The table includes about 690,000 distinct CDR3 sequences, 16% detected once. The sequenced sample was PBMCs from the stem cell graft donor, obtained from the stem cell graft. These receptor sequences come from a human donor who donated a stem cell graft to a child with acute myeloid leukemia.

Comments on this clonotype: This may arise from a read error, as a much more abundant clone is one base away. V gene TRBV6-6 combines with J gene TRBJ2-7; D uncertain. Trimming stripped 2 bases from V and 6 bases from J, with 11 bases between. From germline, CDR1 is MNHNY and CDR2 SVGAGI (reference sequence). The CDR3 is 13 amino acids. The CDR3, as DNA: TGTGCCAGCAGTTACGTAAGCGTCAGCGAGCAGTACGTC. Amino acids: CASSYVSVSEQYV.

This clonotype has at least ten counts. The V and J genes are TRBV20-1 and TRBJ1-5; no clear D gene. Germline V CDR1 and CDR2: DFQATT, SNEGSKA (reference sequence). V gave up 0 bases and J gave up 3 bases, with 12 bases separating them. This CDR3 region has 15 residues. CDR3 residues: CSARDPDAYNQPQHF. The CDR3 DNA follows: TGCAGTGCTAGAGATCCGGACGCCTACAATCAGCCCCAGCATTTT.

This chain uses TRBV29-1 with TRBJ2-6, with D possibly matching TRBD1 (6 bases). Germline lookup yields CDR1 SQVTM and CDR2 ANQGSEA. The CDR3 sequence is 12 residues long. CDR3 nucleotides: TGCAGTGGGGACACTGGGGCCAACGTCCTGACTTTC. Residues: CSGDTGANVLTF.

This clonotype was recorded many times. This chain joins TRBV7-2 and TRBJ2-3; 11 nucleotides line up with TRBD2. CDR1 and CDR2 (germline): SGHTA, FQGNSA. The CDR3 sequence is 15 residues long. J gave up 5 bases and V 5 bases, and 6 bases lay outside the gene matches. Here the CDR3 reads CASSISGGDGDTQYF. The CDR3 DNA is TGTGCCAGCAGCATTAGCGGGGGGGATGGAGATACGCAGTATTTT.

Comment on this clonotype: This clone may be a read error of a much larger clone one base away. No conserved phenylalanine or tryptophan is present at the end of the CDR3, so a read error is the likely explanation. This chain connects TRBV5-1 to TRBJ2-7; 11 bases agree with TRBD1. Trimming at V came to 5 bases and at J to 7 bases, leaving 8 bases not matched to a gene. This CDR3 has 14 amino acids. Germline V CDR1 and CDR2: SGHRS, YFSETQ. CDR3: CASSRGQGVVEQYS. The CDR3, as DNA: TGCGCCAGCAGTAGGGGACAGGGGGTAGTGGAGCAGTACTCC.

This clonotype has at least ten counts. V usage is TRBV5-5 and J usage is TRBJ2-6; D call uncertain. Trimming shortened V by 0 bases and J by 0 bases, and 4 bases separated the two germline ends. CDR1 SGHKS and CDR2 YYEKEE come from the germline V gene (reference sequence). The CDR3 is made up of 15 amino acids. DNA of the CDR3: TGTGCCAGCAGCTTGGTGGTCTCTGGGGCCAACGTCCTGACTTTC. Translation gives CASSLVVSGANVLTF.

This clonotype was seen many times. The rearrangement joins TRBV7-2 to TRBJ2-3; D is unresolved. Germline V lookup: CDR1 SGHTA, CDR2 FQGNSA. Trimming cost V 5 bases and J 5 bases, with 11 bases left between them. This CDR3 has 13 amino acids. The CDR3, as DNA: TGTGCCAGCAGCCTAGACTCCGTAGATACGCAGTATTTT. This translates into CASSLDSVDTQYF.

The chain joins TRBV7-2 to TRBJ1-1; D uncertain. V lost 3 bases, J lost 2 bases, and 10 bases lay in between. The germline V gene encodes CDR1 SGHTA and CDR2 FQGNSA. The CDR3 is made up of 14 amino acids. The CDR3 sequence is CASSFKVGNTEAFF. The CDR3 nucleotides are TGTGCCAGCAGCTTTAAGGTGGGAAACACTGAAGCTTTCTTT.

This clonotype was observed a handful of times. The chain uses TRBV6-5 and TRBJ2-7; D ambiguous. The V and J ends lost 3 bases and 2 bases respectively, with 8 bases between them. The CDR3 totals 13 residues. Germline assignment: CDR1 MNHEY and CDR2 SVGAGI. The CDR3 DNA reads TGTGCCAGCAGTTATAAGGCTACCTACGAGCAGTACTTC. Its protein is CASSYKATYEQYF.

This rearrangement joins TRBV27 to TRBJ1-6; 7 bases are shared with TRBD1. Trimming took 6 bases from V and 3 from J; bases not matched to a gene: 5. The CDR3 spans 15 residues. Germline V gene sequence: CDR1 MNHEY, CDR2 SMNVEV (reference sequence). CDR3 residues: CASSPNRGYNSPLHF. CDR3 coding DNA: TGTGCCAGCAGCCCGAACAGGGGCTATAATTCACCCCTCCACTTT.

This clonotype was recorded at least ten times. V gene TRBV20-1 combines with J gene TRBJ1-4; no clear D gene. Germline assignment: CDR1 DFQATT and CDR2 SNEGSKA (reference sequence). This CDR3 region has 14 residues. V lost 8 bases, J lost 3 bases, and 16 bases lay in between. Here the CDR3 reads CSSWGGTSNEKLFF. The DNA of the CDR3 is TGCAGTTCCTGGGGAGGAACCTCTAATGAAAAACTGTTTTTT.

This clonotype came up many times. The rearrangement links TRBV29-1 to TRBJ2-1, with D perhaps being TRBD1 or TRBD2 (5 bases each). Trimming shortened V by 3 bases and J by 3 bases, and 9 bases separated the two germline ends. The CDR3 is made up of 13 amino acids. The germline gives CDR1 SQVTM, CDR2 ANQGSEA. CDR3 residues: CSVDRDLYNEQFF. The CDR3 DNA follows: TGCAGCGTTGACAGGGACCTCTACAATGAGCAGTTCTTC.

V usage is TRBV7-9 and J usage is TRBJ2-1; maybe TRBD2 (5 bases). The CDR3 is 14 amino acids. The V gene lost 8 bases and the J gene lost 0 bases, with 11 bases spanning the gap. Germline assignment: CDR1 SEHNR and CDR2 FQNEAQ (reference sequence). The CDR3 sequence: CASFSGSSYNEQFF. The CDR3 DNA follows: TGTGCCAGCTTCTCGGGAAGCTCCTACAATGAGCAGTTCTTC.

This clonotype was detected many times. The rearrangement links TRBV20-1 to TRBJ2-5, with D perhaps matching TRBD1 or TRBD2 (5 bases each). V lost 0 bases, J lost 3 bases, and 11 bases lay in between. Germline V lookup: CDR1 DFQATT, CDR2 SNEGSKA (reference sequence). There are 14 residues in the CDR3. The CDR3 loop reads CSARDPWGKETQYF. The CDR3 DNA reads TGCAGTGCTAGAGATCCCTGGGGGAAAGAGACCCAGTACTTC.

As concerns this clonotype: A single base separates this from a much larger clone, so it may be a read error. V is TRBV7-6 and J is TRBJ2-7, with TRBD2 matching over 8 bases. Looked up from germline, CDR1 is SGHVS and CDR2 is FNYEAQ. The length of the CDR3 is 13 residues. CDR3 sequence reads: CASSLAAGGEQHF. Here the CDR3 DNA reads TGTGCCAGCAGCTTAGCGGCGGGGGGCGAGCAGCACTTC.

This clonotype was seen a few times. The rearrangement uses TRBV3-1 and TRBJ1-6; D uncertain. Trimming cost V 4 bases and J 9 bases, with 13 bases left between them. The CDR3 spans 14 residues. The germline V gene encodes CDR1 LGHDT and CDR2 YNNKEL (reference sequence). As DNA, the CDR3 is TGTGCCAGCAGCCTGGCCCTGAAAAGTTCACCCCTCCACTTT. This sequence encodes CASSLALKSSPLHF.

This clonotype was found a few times. This chain connects TRBV5-6 to TRBJ2-7, with D hard to call. CDR3 size: 17 residues. Trimming removed 0 bases from V and 5 bases from J, with 21 bases in between. Germline CDR1 is SGHDT and CDR2 is YYEEEE. DNA for the CDR3: TGTGCCAGCAGCTTGGCCCACTCACGGGCCTCATTCGACGAGCAGTACTTC. This sequence encodes CASSLAHSRASFDEQYF.

This clonotype was picked up one time. The chain is built from TRBV28 and TRBJ1-1; D gene unclear. V lost 5 bases and J lost 7, with 14 bases in between. The CDR3 covers 13 residues. Germline assignment: CDR1 MDHEN and CDR2 SYDVKM. CDR3 in DNA: TGTGCCAGCAGTCCAAAAGTGGGCCGTGAAGCTTTCTTT. The encoded protein is CASSPKVGREAFF.

This clonotype occurred many times. The chain is built from TRBV29-1 and TRBJ2-2, with a weak D call TRBD1 (6 bases). The CDR3 is 15 amino acids. V gave up 6 bases and J gave up 0 bases, with 14 bases separating them. Looked up from germline, CDR1 is SQVTM and CDR2 is ANQGSEA. The CDR3 DNA reads as TGCAGCGTACCGACAGGATTGACGAACACCGGGGAGCTGTTTTTT. Protein product: CSVPTGLTNTGELFF.

The chain uses TRBV7-2 and TRBJ2-1; 10 bases fit TRBD1. Germline CDR1 is SGHTA and CDR2 is FQGNSA. The ends lost 3 bases at V and 10 bases at J; junction bases unmatched: 6. This CDR3 spans 14 amino acids. The DNA for the CDR3 is TGTGCCAGCAGCTTTGACAGGGGGCCTGGCGAGCAGTTCTTC. The encoded protein is CASSFDRGPGEQFF. Looking up the rest from reference TRBV7-2 and TRBJ2-1 gives the full variable domain: GAGVSQSPSNKVTEKGKDVELRCDPISGHTALYWYRQSLGQGLEFLIYFQGNSAPDKSGLPSDRFSAERTGGSVSTLTIQRTQQEDSAVYLCASSFDRGPGEQFFGPGTRLTVL.

This clonotype has a count of ten or more. V usage is TRBV12-3 or TRBV12-4 and J usage is TRBJ1-5; a possible D gene is TRBD1 (6 bases). V was trimmed by 5 bases and J by 10 bases, leaving 15 bases between them. The CDR3 is 13 residues long. The CDR3 loop reads CASSAGVSQPQHF. CDR3 nucleotide sequence: TGTGCCAGCAGTGCAGGGGTCTCACAACCCCAGCATTTT.